The clone carrying this TCR beta chain showed up just a few times. Antigen: not known. The sample belongs to a study of vaccination and CD4 T cells after COVID-19. Study information: The peptides that stimulated the cells were overlapping spike peptides from SARS-CoV-2, HCoV-NL63, HCoV-OC43 and HCoV-229E.

As for treatment: approximately nine-day PBMC culture with coronavirus spike peptide pools or control peptides (ViraFEST assay). ViraFEST expanded antigen-specific T cells with peptide pools, then sequenced TCRs. Germline loops: CDR1 KGHSH, CDR2 LQKENI. V dropped 4 bases and J dropped 6; count of bases not matched to a gene: 5. This CDR3 comprises 14 residues. Cultured CD4+ T-cell DNA underwent Oncomine TCR Beta short-read sequencing. One entry per CDR3 protein results from TCRdb running MiXCR on the PCR reads. This sample has about 8,600 distinct CDR3 sequences, with more than 30% found just once. Material for sequencing was cultured CD4+ T cells from blood. The TCR originated in a human donor with COVID-19. The chain combines TRBV18 with TRBJ1-2, with TRBD1 matching 10 bases. This chain's CDR3 is CASSRRQGADGYTF. In nucleotides, the CDR3 is TGTGCCAGCTCACGTCGACAGGGGGCGGATGGCTACACCTTC.